The 30 T cell receptor beta chains given below trace back to one sample, sequenced in a study of blood T cell repertoires in COVID-19 (dated by TCRdb to about 2020). The library was produced with the immunoSEQ multiplex PCR assay. TCRdb carries this immuneACCESS record with in-frame sequences only. Its versions omit some clonotypes, under half of them owing to an unresolved V gene in the studies checked, with the rest unexplained. The table for this sample lists under 300,000 clones; under 90% of them were counted only once. Roughly 2.2% of the sample is held by the ten biggest clonotypes. What was sequenced was peripheral blood. These receptors were obtained from a man aged 50 to 59 with acute or convalescent COVID-19.

The J gene is TRBJ1-2, the V gene TRBV6-6; possibly TRBD1 for D (6 bases). Per germline, CDR1 MNHNY and CDR2 SVGAGI (reference sequence). Trimming cost V 5 bases and J 8 bases, with 15 bases left between them. This CDR3 contains 13 residues. The CDR3, as DNA: TGTGCCAGCAGTCCTACAGGGCTTGGAGGCTACACCTTC. This codes for CASSPTGLGGYTF.

The rearrangement joins TRBV5-1 to TRBJ1-5, with D perhaps matching TRBD1 (5 bases). The germline V gene has CDR1 SGHRS and CDR2 YFSETQ. Trimming took 1 base from V and 2 from J, leaving 10 bases between them. The CDR3 totals 15 residues. This chain's CDR3 is CASSLSGLGNQPQHF. CDR3 DNA sequence: TGCGCCAGCAGCTTGTCAGGGTTGGGCAATCAGCCCCAGCATTTT.

The chain links TRBV12-5 to TRBJ2-1, with D perhaps TRBD2 (6 bases). The ends were cut back, 7 bases at V and 9 bases at J, with 7 bases in the middle. The CDR3 is made up of 10 amino acids. Germline-derived CDR1 and CDR2 are LGHNT and FRNRAP. The DNA of the CDR3 is TGTGCTAGTGCCGGGGGTGAGCAGTTCTTC. This sequence encodes CASAGGEQFF.

This clone was seen once. In nucleotides, the CDR3 is TGCGCCAGCAGCCAAGATCCCCACCTTAGCGCCTACCTCTACGAGCAGTACTTC. It yields the protein CASSQDPHLSAYLYEQYF. The chain couples TRBV4-1 to TRBJ2-7; possible D gene TRBD2, 5 bases. This CDR3 has 18 residues. Germline loops: CDR1 MGHRA, CDR2 YSYEKL. V was shortened by 0 bases and J by 3 bases, with 21 bases between the two germline ends.

J is TRBJ1-2 and V is TRBV5-1; D perhaps matches TRBD1 (5 bases). The V gene's germline CDR1 is SGHRS and CDR2 YFSETQ. Trimming removed 2 bases at V and 1 base at J, with 6 bases between. The CDR3 consists of 13 residues. CDR3: CASSFGGNYGYTF. The CDR3, as DNA: TGCGCCAGCAGCTTCGGGGGTAACTATGGCTACACCTTC.

CDR3 nucleotides: TGCGCCAGCAGCGGTTTACAGGGGGCCGCCTACGAGCAGTACTTC. As protein: CASSGLQGAAYEQYF. J is TRBJ2-7 and V is TRBV5-1; TRBD1 matches 9 bases. The CDR3 length is 15 residues. V was clipped by 4 bases and J by 2 bases; unmatched bases: 7. The germline CDR1 and CDR2 sequences are SGHRS and YFSETQ.

The CDR3 is CASSPRGTGFYEQYF. The CDR3 DNA sequence: TGTGCCAGCTCACCACGCGGGACAGGATTTTACGAGCAGTACTTC. The rearrangement links TRBV18 to TRBJ2-7; 8 bases fit TRBD1. From germline, CDR1 is KGHSH and CDR2 LQKENI. Trimming at V came to 1 base and at J to 4 bases, leaving 6 bases not matched to a gene. CDR3 size: 15 residues.

The chain employs TRBV4-1 and TRBJ1-1, with 9 positions matching TRBD1. The ends lost 4 bases at V and 4 bases at J; junction bases unmatched: 7. This CDR3 is built from 15 residues. Per germline, CDR1 MGHRA and CDR2 YSYEKL. CDR3 protein: CASSRGAGQGTEAFF. In DNA, the CDR3 is TGCGCCAGCAGCCGCGGTGCGGGACAGGGCACTGAAGCTTTCTTT.

V and J are TRBV11-2 and TRBJ2-4, with 9 bases identical to TRBD1. The germline gives CDR1 SGHAT, CDR2 FQNNGV. The CDR3 is 16 amino acids. After removal of 5 bases from V and 0 bases from J, the junction contained 5 bases not matched to a gene. The CDR3 nucleotides are TGTGCCAGCAGCCCTCGACAGGGGGGAGCCAAAAACATTCAGTACTTC. It is translated as CASSPRQGGAKNIQYF. Complete variable domain (other parts from reference TRBV11-2 and TRBJ2-4): EAGVAQSPRYKIIEKRQSVAFWCNPISGHATLYWYQQILGQGPKLLIQFQNNGVVDDSQLPKDRFSAERLKGVDSTLKIQPAKLEDSAVYLCASSPRQGGAKNIQYFGAGTRLSVL.

The chain has TRBV7-9 and TRBJ2-3; 12 positions match TRBD2. CDR1 is SEHNR and CDR2 is FQNEAQ in the germline V gene (reference sequence). The CDR3 spans 16 residues. J was trimmed by 5 bases and V by 5 bases; bases with no gene match: 8. This CDR3 is CASSTLAGGLGDTQYF. CDR3 DNA: TGTGCCAGCAGCACCCTAGCGGGGGGGCTTGGAGATACGCAGTATTTT.

The chain links TRBV6-6 to TRBJ1-1; D unclear. CDR3 size: 13 residues. Trimming shortened V by 6 bases and J by 1 base, and 9 bases separated the two germline ends. Per germline, CDR1 MNHNY and CDR2 SVGAGI (reference sequence). In DNA form, the CDR3 reads TGTGCCAGCAGCACCGCGGGGAACACTGAAGCTTTCTTT. Its protein product is CASSTAGNTEAFF.

The genes are TRBV4-1 and TRBJ2-7; a possible D gene is TRBD2 (5 bases). Trimming cost V 0 bases and J 6 bases, with 6 bases left between them. Germline V lookup: CDR1 MGHRA, CDR2 YSYEKL. This CDR3 region has 12 residues. Here the CDR3 reads CASSQDGSEQYF. DNA for the CDR3: TGCGCCAGCAGCCAAGATGGGAGCGAGCAGTACTTC.

V gene TRBV24-1 combines with J gene TRBJ2-1; a weak D match, TRBD1 (6 bases). The CDR3 is made up of 14 amino acids. Germline V gives CDR1 KGHDR, CDR2 SFDVKD. V dropped 1 base and J dropped 8 bases, with 11 bases sitting between them. CDR3: CATSDFTGQHEQFF. Here the CDR3 DNA reads TGTGCCACCAGTGATTTTACAGGGCAGCATGAGCAGTTCTTC.

The gene calls are TRBV19 and TRBJ1-2, with TRBD1 as a possible D gene (5 bases). The CDR3 consists of 13 residues. Germline CDR1 and CDR2: LNHDA and SQIVND (reference sequence). Trimming took off 7 bases at V and 7 bases at J, with 16 bases between the two ends. The chain's CDR3 is CASTMGGRGGYTF. CDR3 nucleotide sequence: TGTGCCAGTACGATGGGGGGTAGAGGTGGCTACACCTTC. The full variable domain, with the rest looked up from reference TRBV19 and TRBJ1-2, is DGGITQSPKYLFRKEGQNVTLSCEQNLNHDAMYWYRQDPGQGLRLIYYSQIVNDFQKGDIAEGYSVSREKKESFPLTVTSAQKNPTAFYLCASTMGGRGGYTFGSGTRLTVV.

The J gene is TRBJ2-4, the V gene TRBV5-6, with 8 positions matching TRBD1. Germline lookup yields CDR1 SGHDT and CDR2 YYEEEE. J gave up 0 bases and V 1 base, and 6 bases lay outside the gene matches. The CDR3 contains 17 residues. The CDR3 nucleotides are TGTGCCAGCAGCTTGAGGAGACAGGGGATAGCCAAAAACATTCAGTACTTC. Translated, it gives CASSLRRQGIAKNIQYF.

The CDR3 coding sequence is TGTGCCAGCAGGGGCGGGAGGGGTGAAGCTTTCTTT. It translates to CASRGGRGEAFF. The chain combines TRBV3-1 (or the pseudogene TRBV3-2) with TRBJ1-1, with a tentative D call TRBD1 (5 bases). Trimming shortened V by 6 bases and J by 7 bases, and 12 bases separated the two germline ends. CDR1 and CDR2 from the germline V gene are LGHDT and YNNKEL (reference sequence). This CDR3 contains 12 residues.

This clone was seen a handful of times. The chain has TRBV5-1 and TRBJ1-6; the D gene is possibly TRBD1 (6 bases). The CDR3 has 15 residues. CDR1 is SGHRS, CDR2 YFSETQ, per germline. The V and J ends lost 2 bases and 7 bases respectively, with 13 bases between them. CDR3 bases: TGCGCCAGCAGCTTTATGGGGCAGGGGAATTCACCCCTCCACTTT. Amino acids: CASSFMGQGNSPLHF.

For the CDR3, the DNA is TGTGCCAGCAGCCCCGCCCGGGACACGCATGGCTACACCTTC. Translating gives CASSPARDTHGYTF. The V gene is TRBV6-5, the J gene TRBJ1-2, with TRBD1 as a possible D gene (6 bases). The CDR3 has 14 amino acids. Trimming took off 6 bases at V and 6 bases at J, with 17 bases between the two ends. Germline lookup yields CDR1 MNHEY and CDR2 SVGAGI.

This clone has just a few counts. CDR3 DNA: TGCGCCAGCAGCTTGGAAACGCGTAGCGTCCGCTACACCTTC. This sequence encodes CASSLETRSVRYTF. This rearrangement joins TRBV5-1 to TRBJ1-2; D gene uncertain. Trimming took 0 bases from V and 9 from J, leaving 15 bases between them. This CDR3 is 14 amino acids long. The germline V gene has CDR1 SGHRS and CDR2 YFSETQ.

The rearrangement joins TRBV25-1 to TRBJ2-2, with a weak D call TRBD2 (6 bases). The CDR3 is made up of 15 amino acids. Germline loops: CDR1 MGHDK, CDR2 SYGVNS. The V end was cut by 2 bases, the J end by 4 bases, with 11 bases between. Written as DNA, the CDR3 is TGTGCCAGCAGTGAAGGAGGGGTACTCACCGGGGAGCTGTTTTTT. Translated, it gives CASSEGGVLTGELFF.

This chain links TRBV19 with TRBJ2-7; 9 bases map to TRBD2. After removal of 11 bases from V and 2 bases from J, the junction contained 10 bases not matched to a gene. In germline, CDR1 is LNHDA, CDR2 SQIVND (reference sequence). This CDR3 has 14 amino acids. The CDR3 DNA is TGTGCCTCGCGGGAAGCGGGGGGTACCTACGAGCAGTACTTC. It yields the protein CASREAGGTYEQYF. Supplemented by reference TRBV19 and TRBJ2-7, the full variable domain reads DGGITQSPKYLFRKEGQNVTLSCEQNLNHDAMYWYRQDPGQGLRLIYYSQIVNDFQKGDIAEGYSVSREKKESFPLTVTSAQKNPTAFYLCASREAGGTYEQYFGPGTRLTVT.

In its sample, this clone was seen once. The chain couples TRBV7-3 to TRBJ2-2, with TRBD1 as a possible D gene (5 bases). V was shortened by 5 bases and J by 1 base, with 20 bases between the two germline ends. The germline V gene encodes CDR1 SGHTA and CDR2 FQGTGA. The length of the CDR3 is 18 residues. The CDR3 DNA follows: TGTGCCAGCAGCCCAAACTTCCTGGGGCGATTGAACACCGGGGAGCTGTTTTTT. Translating gives CASSPNFLGRLNTGELFF.

V usage is TRBV9 and J usage is TRBJ1-1, with unresolved D. V lost 3 bases and J 0 bases, leaving 12 bases between the germline ends. The CDR3 loop spans 15 amino acids. The germline V gene encodes CDR1 SGDLS and CDR2 YYNGEE. CDR3 residues: CASSGSTVMNTEAFF. The CDR3 DNA reads TGTGCCAGCAGCGGATCAACAGTGATGAACACTGAAGCTTTCTTT.

The chain recombines TRBV2 with TRBJ2-6, with unresolved D. The CDR3 is made up of 12 amino acids. Germline V lookup: CDR1 SNHLY, CDR2 FYNNEI. V lost 11 bases and J 2 bases, leaving 7 bases between the germline ends. CDR3 nucleotide sequence: TGTGCCGGCTCACCTGGGGCCAACGTCCTGACTTTC. Amino acid sequence: CAGSPGANVLTF.

This chain connects TRBV6-5 to TRBJ2-7; D is possibly TRBD2 (7 bases). The CDR3 extends over 14 amino acids. V lost 7 bases, J lost 4 bases, and 17 bases lay in between. Per the germline V gene, CDR1 is MNHEY and CDR2 is SVGAGI. The CDR3 region is CASTINGGRYEQYF. CDR3 nucleotide sequence: TGTGCCAGCACCATCAACGGGGGGCGATACGAGCAGTACTTC.

This clone was counted a single time. J is TRBJ2-7 and V is TRBV7-9; possible D gene TRBD1, 5 bases. Germline V lookup: CDR1 SEHNR, CDR2 FQNEAQ (reference sequence). The CDR3 has 12 amino acids. Trimming removed 4 bases at V and 5 bases at J, with 9 bases between. DNA for the CDR3: TGTGCCAGCAGCTGGAGCAGGGACGAGCAGTACTTC. This gives the protein CASSWSRDEQYF.

The genes are TRBV5-1 and TRBJ2-7; no firm D call. V lost 1 base to trimming and J lost 0 bases, with 8 bases between them. The CDR3 extends over 14 amino acids. Per the germline V gene, CDR1 is SGHRS and CDR2 is YFSETQ. The CDR3 nucleotides read TGCGCCAGCAGCTTGACATGGAGCTCCTACGAGCAGTACTTC. It yields the protein CASSLTWSSYEQYF.

This sequence joins TRBV19 and TRBJ1-3, with a weak D call TRBD1 (5 bases). V was cut by 9 bases and J by 3 bases, with 15 bases left in between. Germline loops: CDR1 LNHDA, CDR2 SQIVND (reference sequence). The CDR3 consists of 14 residues. The CDR3 loop is CASKERGGGNTIYF. The CDR3 nucleotides read TGTGCCAGCAAAGAAAGGGGAGGTGGAAACACCATATATTTT.

V gene TRBV7-3 combines with J gene TRBJ2-3, with D unclear. Trimming shortened V by 5 bases and J by 0 bases, and 21 bases separated the two germline ends. This CDR3 contains 18 residues. Germline loops: CDR1 SGHTA, CDR2 FQGTGA. DNA for the CDR3: TGTGCCAGCAGCCCCCAGCGCCCAGACGGCCCTAGCACAGATACGCAGTATTTT. Encoded protein: CASSPQRPDGPSTDTQYF. Complete variable domain (other parts from reference TRBV7-3 and TRBJ2-3): GAGVSQTPSNKVTEKGKYVELRCDPISGHTALYWYRQSLGQGPEFLIYFQGTGAADDSGLPNDRFFAVRPEGSVSTLKIQRTERGDSAVYLCASSPQRPDGPSTDTQYFGPGTRLTVL.

The chain joins TRBV5-5 to TRBJ1-4; no reliable D call. Deletions cut 7 bases from V and 8 bases from J, with 15 bases between. CDR1 is SGHKS and CDR2 is YYEKEE in the germline V gene (reference sequence). This CDR3 is built from 13 residues. The CDR3 spells CASERASSEKLFF. DNA of the CDR3: TGTGCCAGCGAGCGGGCTAGCAGCGAAAAACTGTTTTTT.